What follows are 28 T cell receptor beta chains derived from one specimen sequenced in a study of blood T cells in healthy people across ages. Next came a second PCR, run for roughly 6 to 11 cycles, which used a sample-barcoded 5' primer along with a J-beta primer mix. MiXCR, run by TCRdb on the 5' RACE reads, gives a single entry per CDR3 protein. The data show hundreds of thousands of distinct CDR3 sequences, roughly 50% seen once. Material for sequencing was blood. The receptors originated from a man aged 60 to 69 in good health.

The chain combines TRBV5-1 with TRBJ2-7, with TRBD1 matching 7 bases. The CDR3 length is 14 residues. Per germline, CDR1 SGHRS and CDR2 YFSETQ. The V and J ends lost 2 bases and 0 bases, in that order; junction bases with no gene match: 2. The CDR3 DNA sequence: TGCGCCAGCAGCTTCCCAGGGGGCTCCTACGAGCAGTACTTC. This sequence encodes CASSFPGGSYEQYF.

This rearrangement joins TRBV5-1 to TRBJ2-3, with a weak D call TRBD2 (5 bases). The CDR3 totals 13 residues. V lost 4 bases to trimming and J lost 4 bases, with 10 bases between them. Germline V gene data show CDR1 as SGHRS and CDR2 as YFSETQ. The CDR3 loop is CASSRRFSDTQYF. CDR3 coding DNA: TGCGCCAGCAGCCGGAGGTTTTCAGATACGCAGTATTTT.

About this clonotype: A single base separates this from a much larger clone, so it may be a read error. The genes are TRBV7-2 and TRBJ2-1; maybe TRBD1 (6 bases). The J call may be mistaken, given a closer DNA end match to TRBJ2-7. This CDR3 is built from 15 residues. The V gene's germline CDR1 is SGHTA and CDR2 FQGNSA. DNA for the CDR3: TGTGCCAGCAGCTTAGTAAAGGGACGGGACAATGAGCAGTACTTC. It yields the protein CASSLVKGRDNEQYF.

V and J are TRBV11-2 and TRBJ2-1, with 7 bases that match TRBD2. Germline V gene data show CDR1 as SGHAT and CDR2 as FQNNGV. The CDR3 is made up of 15 amino acids. V lost 1 base and J lost 6; bases outside the gene matches: 6. The CDR3 reads CASSLGGGYPNEQFF. The CDR3 DNA follows: TGTGCCAGCAGCTTAGGGGGGGGGTACCCCAATGAGCAGTTCTTC.

The gene calls are TRBV20-1 and TRBJ2-7; possibly TRBD2 for D (5 bases). Germline loops: CDR1 DFQATT, CDR2 SNEGSKA (reference sequence). This CDR3 is 13 amino acids long. V dropped 0 bases and J dropped 7 bases, with 13 bases sitting between them. The CDR3 DNA follows: TGCAGTGCTAGAGAGGCACTAGTTGCAGAGCAGTACTTC. It is translated as CSAREALVAEQYF.

V usage is TRBV10-3 and J usage is TRBJ2-7; D may be TRBD2 (6 bases). V lost 10 bases, J lost 2 bases, and 12 bases lay in between. The CDR3 is 12 amino acids. Germline V gives CDR1 ENHRY, CDR2 SYGVKD. CDR3 sequence reads: CASHGGTYEQYF. CDR3 nucleotide sequence: TGTGCCAGCCACGGGGGAACCTACGAGCAGTACTTC.

V is TRBV24-1 and J is TRBJ1-1; a weak D match, TRBD1 (5 bases). V was trimmed by 5 bases and J by 3 bases, leaving 15 bases between them. The germline CDR1 and CDR2 sequences are KGHDR and SFDVKD. This CDR3 is built from 15 residues. The CDR3 is CATSAPGGRDTEAFF. CDR3 sequence (DNA): TGTGCCACCAGTGCCCCCGGGGGGAGGGACACTGAAGCTTTCTTT.

This clonotype was counted a few times. J is TRBJ2-1 and V is TRBV29-1; 7 bases line up with TRBD2. V trimming: 4 bases; J trimming: 7 bases; junction bases outside the gene matches: 10. The CDR3 spans 14 residues. Per germline, CDR1 SQVTM and CDR2 ANQGSEA. CDR3 region: CSVVDSKGGNEQFF. The CDR3, as DNA: TGCAGCGTTGTTGACTCCAAGGGAGGGAATGAGCAGTTCTTC.

V is TRBV10-1 and J is TRBJ2-7; 7 nucleotides match TRBD1. From germline, CDR1 is WNHNN and CDR2 SYGVQD (reference sequence). The CDR3 is made up of 15 amino acids. J gave up 2 bases and V 8 bases, and 12 bases lay outside the gene matches. The CDR3 nucleotides are TGCGCCAGCGAAGGGACAGCCGGTTTTACCTACGAGCAGTACTTC. This encodes CASEGTAGFTYEQYF.

This chain connects TRBV7-2 to TRBJ1-2; D possibly corresponds to TRBD1 (5 bases). Germline assignment: CDR1 SGHTA and CDR2 FQGNSA. This CDR3 is 15 amino acids long. V shed 0 bases and J shed 2 bases, with 10 bases lying between them. The CDR3 spells CASSLARQRNYGYTF. The DNA of the CDR3 is TGTGCCAGCAGCTTAGCGCGACAGCGGAACTATGGCTACACCTTC. Combining the CDR3 with reference TRBV7-2 and TRBJ1-2 gives the whole variable domain GAGVSQSPSNKVTEKGKDVELRCDPISGHTALYWYRQSLGQGLEFLIYFQGNSAPDKSGLPSDRFSAERTGGSVSTLTIQRTQQEDSAVYLCASSLARQRNYGYTFGSGTRLTVV.

This clonotype was counted a few times. The chain couples TRBV7-2 to TRBJ2-5; TRBD2 agrees at 9 bases. Germline V lookup: CDR1 SGHTA, CDR2 FQGNSA. The CDR3 is 15 amino acids. V shed 3 bases, J shed 5 bases, and the junction held 7 bases outside the gene matches. The CDR3 bases are TGTGCCAGCAGCTTTCAGCGGGGGGCGGGGGAGACCCAGTACTTC. Residues: CASSFQRGAGETQYF.

The sample holds a few counts of this clonotype. The chain joins TRBV5-1 to TRBJ2-5; 9 bases line up with TRBD1. V lost 4 bases, J lost 1 base, and 8 bases stayed unmatched. The CDR3 extends over 16 amino acids. From germline, CDR1 is SGHRS and CDR2 YFSETQ. For the CDR3, the DNA is TGCGCCAGCAGCCACCACCGGGACAGGGCCCAAGAGACCCAGTACTTC. The encoded protein is CASSHHRDRAQETQYF.

The chain links TRBV2 to TRBJ2-7; the D is unclear. The germline V and J ends were trimmed by 7 bases and 3 bases, with 19 bases remaining between them. The CDR3 covers 15 residues. Germline V CDR1 and CDR2: SNHLY, FYNNEI. The CDR3 coding sequence is TGTGCCAGCACCCCTGGGCTAAACTCTGACTACGAGCAGTACTTC. This translates into CASTPGLNSDYEQYF.

As for this clonotype: Mismatch with germline at one junction end may stem from a read error. The gene calls are TRBV20-1 and TRBJ2-7; D may correspond to TRBD1 or TRBD2 (5 bases each). Per the germline V gene, CDR1 is DFQATT and CDR2 is SNEGSKA (reference sequence). The CDR3 sequence is 15 residues long. The CDR3 loop reads CNASPDSRGSYEQYF. CDR3 DNA sequence: TGCAATGCTTCCCCCGACAGCCGGGGATCCTACGAGCAGTACTTC.

This clonotype was recorded once. V and J are TRBV4-1 and TRBJ2-1; no clear D. Germline V gene data show CDR1 as MGHRA and CDR2 as YSYEKL. This CDR3 region has 15 residues. Between the trimmed V and J ends, which lost 6 bases and 13 bases, there was a span of 25 bases. The CDR3 sequence is CASSNDGTYQETQFF. CDR3 nucleotides: TGCGCCAGCAGTAACGACGGCACGTACCAAGAGACCCAGTTCTTC.

The CDR3 protein is CASSPGGRGEGYGYTF. CDR3 DNA sequence: TGTGCCAGCAGTCCCGGGGGCAGGGGGGAAGGCTATGGCTACACCTTC. V gene TRBV12-3 or TRBV12-4 combines with J gene TRBJ1-2, with TRBD1 identical over 7 bases. CDR3 length: 16 amino acids. V lost 5 bases, J lost 4 bases, and 13 bases stayed unmatched.

The V gene is TRBV15, the J gene TRBJ2-4, with TRBD1 as a possible D gene (6 bases). The germline V and J ends were trimmed by 1 base and 13 bases, with 20 bases remaining between them. The CDR3 sequence is 15 residues long. Germline values: CDR1 LNHNV, CDR2 YYDKDF (reference sequence). The CDR3 loop is CATSRGDTGWNEQYF. The CDR3 nucleotides are TGTGCCACCAGCAGAGGGGACACAGGGTGGAATGAGCAGTACTTC.

This clonotype was counted only a few times. One end of the junction does not line up with germline, which may come from a read error. The V and J genes are TRBV5-1 and TRBJ2-5; no clear D gene. The CDR3 covers 13 residues. Germline V gives CDR1 SGHRS, CDR2 YFSETQ. This CDR3 reads CASSLVYQETQYF. The CDR3 DNA sequence: TGTGCCAGCAGCTTAGTTTACCAAGAGACCCAGTACTTC.

The genes are TRBV18 and TRBJ2-2, with TRBD2 matching 9 bases. The V and J ends lost 3 bases and 4 bases, in that order; junction bases with no gene match: 6. The germline CDR1 and CDR2 sequences are KGHSH and LQKENI. The CDR3 loop spans 16 amino acids. DNA of the CDR3: TGTGCCAGCTCACCCACCGGGACTAGCTTCACCGGGGAGCTGTTTTTT. This gives the protein CASSPTGTSFTGELFF.

For the CDR3, the DNA is TGCGCCAGCAGCTTGGAAGGGGAGGGAGGAAACATTCAGTACTTC. It translates to CASSLEGEGGNIQYF. The chain recombines TRBV5-1 with TRBJ2-4; 7 bases align to TRBD2. Germline-derived CDR1 and CDR2 are SGHRS and YFSETQ. The CDR3 spans 15 residues. V gave up 0 bases and J gave up 6 bases; unmatched junction bases: 6.

The J gene is TRBJ2-1, the V gene TRBV7-9; the D gene is possibly TRBD1 (5 bases). CDR1 is SEHNR and CDR2 is FQNEAQ in the germline V gene (reference sequence). The CDR3 contains 12 residues. The V and J ends lost 3 bases and 10 bases respectively, with 10 bases between them. The CDR3 nucleotides are TGTGCCAGCAGCTTTACAGGTATGGAGCAGTTCTTC. Its protein product is CASSFTGMEQFF.

The chain couples TRBV5-1 to TRBJ2-4, with TRBD1 matching over 9 bases. There are 14 residues in the CDR3. Germline assignment: CDR1 SGHRS and CDR2 YFSETQ. After removal of 5 bases from V and 6 bases from J, the junction contained 6 bases not matched to a gene. The CDR3 DNA reads TGCGCCAGCAGGCCGGGACAGGGAATAAACATTCAGTACTTC. It codes for CASRPGQGINIQYF.

The chain employs TRBV2 and TRBJ2-1, with TRBD2 matching 12 bases. V lost 8 bases to trimming and J lost 8 bases; unmatched junction nucleotides: 1. The CDR3 totals 12 residues. Germline CDR1 is SNHLY and CDR2 is FYNNEI. The CDR3 sequence is CASRLAGDEQFF. The CDR3 DNA reads as TGTGCCAGCCGACTAGCGGGGGATGAGCAGTTCTTC.

This clonotype was detected a few times. DNA of the CDR3: TGCAGTGCTACTAGCGGGACTGCCTACAATGAGCAGTTCTTC. It encodes CSATSGTAYNEQFF. The genes are TRBV20-1 and TRBJ2-1; 9 nucleotides agree with TRBD2. Germline V gives CDR1 DFQATT, CDR2 SNEGSKA (reference sequence). The trim removed 4 bases at V and 2 bases at J, leaving 3 bases unmatched. The CDR3 sequence is 14 residues long.

The chain employs TRBV5-1 and TRBJ2-6, with D possibly called TRBD1 or TRBD2 (5 bases each). The ends were cut back, 2 bases at V and 1 base at J, with 13 bases in the middle. The CDR3 is 17 residues long. Germline V gives CDR1 SGHRS, CDR2 YFSETQ. CDR3 in amino acids: CASSFGTRASGANVLTF. The DNA of the CDR3 is TGCGCCAGCAGCTTTGGGACGAGGGCGTCTGGGGCCAACGTCCTGACTTTC.

This clonotype was counted between two and nine times. The chain uses TRBV20-1 and TRBJ2-3, with a tentative D call TRBD2 (5 bases). Trimming pared 8 bases from V and 2 bases from J, leaving 14 bases between. Germline loops: CDR1 DFQATT, CDR2 SNEGSKA (reference sequence). The length of the CDR3 is 13 residues. The CDR3 coding sequence is TGCAGTCCTGACTCGGGGAACACAGATACGCAGTATTTT. Its translation: CSPDSGNTDTQYF.

This clonotype was seen a handful of times. The J gene is TRBJ2-5, the V gene TRBV29-1, with D hard to call. Trimming removed 2 bases at V and 3 bases at J, with 10 bases between. CDR3 length equals 13 residues. Germline V gene data show CDR1 as SQVTM and CDR2 as ANQGSEA. The DNA of the CDR3 is TGCAGCGTTGAAATTACTGGCGAAGAGACCCAGTACTTC. The encoded protein is CSVEITGEETQYF. The variable domain in full, with the rest retrieved from reference TRBV29-1 and TRBJ2-5, is SAVISQKPSRDICQRGTSLTIQCQVDSQVTMMFWYRQQPGQSLTLIATANQGSEATYESGFVIDKFPISRPNLTFSTLTVSNMSPEDSSIYLCSVEITGEETQYFGPGTRLLVL.

This clonotype was observed a few times. The chain links TRBV11-2 to TRBJ1-6; 9 bases map to TRBD1. V shed 4 bases, J shed 8 bases, and the junction held 6 bases outside the gene matches. Germline V lookup: CDR1 SGHAT, CDR2 FQNNGV. The CDR3 runs to 15 residues. The CDR3 is CASSSGQGIYSPLHF. The CDR3 DNA follows: TGTGCCAGCAGCTCCGGACAGGGGATTTATTCACCCCTCCACTTT.